Following are 16 T cell receptor beta chains from one sample sequenced in a study of T cell responses to AZD1222 COVID-19 vaccine. Here immunoSEQ multiplex PCR was the method, and the copy in TCRdb shows in-frame clones only, minus some. The table lists some 120,000 clones, around 89% of them singletons, with 11% in the top ten. Specimen: peripheral blood, collected on day 0 of MenACWY control vaccination. Receptors originate from an adult in good health.

J is TRBJ1-1 and V is TRBV7-8; TRBD1 aligns across 7 bases. With V trimmed by 2 bases and J by 0 bases, 3 bases remained unmatched. This CDR3 has 15 amino acids. Germline V gene data show CDR1 as SGHVS and CDR2 as FQNEAQ. Written as DNA, the CDR3 is TGTGCCAGCAGCTTATTGGGACAGATGAACACTGAAGCTTTCTTT. Its protein is CASSLLGQMNTEAFF. The entire variable domain, with the rest obtained from reference TRBV7-8 and TRBJ1-1, is as follows: GAGVSQSPRYKVAKRGQDVALRCDPISGHVSLFWYQQALGQGPEFLTYFQNEAQLDKSGLPSDRFFAERPEGSVSTLKIQRTQQEDSAVYLCASSLLGQMNTEAFFGQGTRLTVV.

This clone has only one observation. The chain couples TRBV30 to TRBJ1-5; D not resolved. Germline V lookup: CDR1 GTSNPN, CDR2 SVGIG (reference sequence). Trimming shortened V by 1 base and J by 10 bases, and 11 bases separated the two germline ends. The CDR3 runs 12 residues. The CDR3 bases are TGTGCCTGGAGTGAGGAGGGCAAACCCCAGCATTTT. It specifies CAWSEEGKPQHF.

This chain links TRBV10-1 with TRBJ2-1, with TRBD2 as a possible D gene (5 bases). Germline CDR1 reads WNHNN; CDR2 reads SYGVQD (reference sequence). V lost 2 bases to trimming and J lost 8 bases, with 13 bases between them. The CDR3 has 14 amino acids. For the CDR3, the DNA is TGCGCCAGCAGTGAGGGAAACCCCGGGGATGAGCAGTTCTTC. Translation: CASSEGNPGDEQFF.

The chain is built from TRBV5-3 and TRBJ1-1; tentatively, D is TRBD1 (6 bases). TRBV5-3 is an ORF, and what it does is uncertain. Trimming cost V 1 base and J 4 bases, with 14 bases left between them. This CDR3 has 15 residues. In DNA form, the CDR3 reads TGTGCCAGAAGCTTGCCGGGGCAGGGGCTCACTGAAGCTTTCTTT. It specifies CARSLPGQGLTEAFF.

V is TRBV6-5 and J is TRBJ1-1; D remains unclear. V was pared by 7 bases and J by 1 base, with 13 bases between. CDR1 is MNHEY and CDR2 is SVGAGI in the germline V gene. The CDR3 length is 14 residues. This CDR3 reads CASTRTSKNTEAFF. CDR3 sequence (DNA): TGTGCCAGCACCCGGACGTCGAAGAACACTGAAGCTTTCTTT.

This rearrangement joins TRBV24-1 to TRBJ1-1, with D possibly matching TRBD1 (5 bases). This CDR3 contains 15 residues. Germline assignment: CDR1 KGHDR and CDR2 SFDVKD. Trimming took off 4 bases at V and 1 base at J, with 12 bases between the two ends. CDR3: CATSDSGRPNTEAFF. As DNA, the CDR3 is TGTGCCACCAGTGACTCGGGACGGCCGAACACTGAAGCTTTCTTT.

This rearrangement joins TRBV10-3 to TRBJ1-1; 9 bases match TRBD1. The length of the CDR3 is 15 residues. Germline V gene data show CDR1 as ENHRY and CDR2 as SYGVKD. Trimming cost V 4 bases and J 4 bases; bases outside gene matches: 7. In nucleotides, the CDR3 is TGTGCCATCAGTGCCCCGGACAGGGGTGGCACTGAAGCTTTCTTT. Residues: CAISAPDRGGTEAFF.

The chain is built from TRBV6-5 and TRBJ1-2; 7 bases align to TRBD1. CDR1 and CDR2 from the germline V gene are MNHEY and SVGAGI. The V and J ends lost 2 bases and 5 bases, in that order; junction bases with no gene match: 11. The CDR3 sequence is 16 residues long. The chain's CDR3 is CASSYGTDRPLYGYTF. The CDR3 bases are TGTGCCAGCAGTTACGGAACGGACAGGCCGTTATATGGCTACACCTTC.

The chain has TRBV5-4 and TRBJ2-5; tentatively, D is TRBD2 (6 bases). CDR1 is SGHNT, CDR2 YYREEE, per germline (reference sequence). This CDR3 has 15 amino acids. V dropped 4 bases and J dropped 1 base, with 14 bases sitting between them. The CDR3 nucleotides are TGTGCCAGCAGCCGTTTTAGCGGAGTCCAAGAGACCCAGTACTTC. It encodes CASSRFSGVQETQYF.

The chain joins TRBV6-5 to TRBJ1-1; 10 positions match TRBD1. J gave up 5 bases and V 4 bases, and 10 bases lay outside the gene matches. This CDR3 has 16 residues. CDR1 is MNHEY, CDR2 SVGAGI, per germline. This CDR3 reads CASSLRQGAGATEAFF. The CDR3 region has the DNA TGTGCCAGCAGTTTACGACAGGGGGCAGGGGCGACTGAAGCTTTCTTT.

This clone was counted between two and nine times. V is TRBV7-9 and J is TRBJ2-7; perhaps TRBD2 as D (6 bases). V gave up 7 bases and J gave up 2 bases, with 15 bases separating them. This CDR3 is 14 amino acids long. Germline CDR1 reads SEHNR; CDR2 reads FQNEAQ (reference sequence). CDR3 loop: CASTNWRDPYEQYF. CDR3 sequence (DNA): TGTGCCAGCACCAACTGGCGGGATCCCTACGAGCAGTACTTC.

V and J are TRBV4-3 and TRBJ2-3, with D unclear. The germline CDR1 and CDR2 sequences are LGHNA and YSLEER. This CDR3 contains 17 residues. Trimming took 0 bases from V and 0 from J, leaving 13 bases between them. CDR3 residues: CASSQDHNLFSTDTQYF. Here the CDR3 DNA reads TGCGCCAGCAGCCAAGATCATAACCTGTTTAGCACAGATACGCAGTATTTT.

This chain connects TRBV25-1 to TRBJ2-7; TRBD1 matches 9 bases. The V gene's germline CDR1 is MGHDK and CDR2 SYGVNS. V gave up 1 base and J gave up 7 bases; unmatched junction bases: 11. This CDR3 region has 16 residues. CDR3 residues: CASSESGTGTYLEQYF. The CDR3 DNA follows: TGTGCCAGCAGTGAATCCGGGACAGGGACCTACTTGGAGCAGTACTTC.

This clone was detected a few times. The chain couples TRBV27 to TRBJ1-1; TRBD1 matches 9 bases. Trimming removed 4 bases from V and 10 bases from J; junction bases left unmatched: 7. Germline V lookup: CDR1 MNHEY, CDR2 SMNVEV (reference sequence). The CDR3 is 13 residues long. DNA for the CDR3: TGTGCCAGCAGTTCCAAACCGGGACAGGGAGCTTTCTTT. It specifies CASSSKPGQGAFF.

The chain combines TRBV29-1 with TRBJ1-2, with D possibly being TRBD1 (5 bases). Germline CDR1 and CDR2: SQVTM and ANQGSEA. V was clipped by 7 bases and J by 7 bases, with 16 bases between them. The CDR3 consists of 12 residues. CDR3 bases: TGCAGCGCTCCGGACATGTCAGGTGGCTACACCTTC. Amino acids: CSAPDMSGGYTF.

V and J are TRBV7-2 and TRBJ2-7, with no clear D. The CDR3 runs to 14 residues. The V end lost 5 bases, the J end lost 4 bases, and 15 bases lay between the germline ends. Per germline, CDR1 SGHTA and CDR2 FQGNSA. CDR3 DNA sequence: TGTGCCAGCAGCCCCAGAGGAACAACATACGAGCAGTACTTC. This translates into CASSPRGTTYEQYF.